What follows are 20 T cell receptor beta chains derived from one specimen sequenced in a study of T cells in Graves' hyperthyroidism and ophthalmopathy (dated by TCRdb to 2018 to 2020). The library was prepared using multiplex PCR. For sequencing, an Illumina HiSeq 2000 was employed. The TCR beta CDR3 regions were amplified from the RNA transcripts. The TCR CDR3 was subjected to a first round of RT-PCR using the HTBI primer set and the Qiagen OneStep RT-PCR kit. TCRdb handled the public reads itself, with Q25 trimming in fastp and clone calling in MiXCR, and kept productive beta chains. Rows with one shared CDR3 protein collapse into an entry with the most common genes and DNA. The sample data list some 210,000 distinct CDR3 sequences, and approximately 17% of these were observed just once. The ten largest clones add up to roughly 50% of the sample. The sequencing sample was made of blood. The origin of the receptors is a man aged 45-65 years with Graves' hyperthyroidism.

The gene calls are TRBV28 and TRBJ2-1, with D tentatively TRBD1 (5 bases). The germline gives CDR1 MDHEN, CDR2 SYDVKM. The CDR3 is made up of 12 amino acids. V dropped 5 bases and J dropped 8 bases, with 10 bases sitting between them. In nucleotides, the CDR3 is TGTGCCAGCAGTCCCCAGGGCGATGAGCAGTTCTTC. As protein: CASSPQGDEQFF.

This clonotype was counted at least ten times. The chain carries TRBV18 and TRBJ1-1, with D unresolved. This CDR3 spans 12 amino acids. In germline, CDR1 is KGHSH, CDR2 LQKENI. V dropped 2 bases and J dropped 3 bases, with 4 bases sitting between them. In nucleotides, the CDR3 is TGTGCCAGCTCACCAGTACACACTGAAGCTTTCTTT. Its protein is CASSPVHTEAFF.

The CDR3: CASSQTSGSTDTQYF. Written as DNA, the CDR3 is TGCGCCAGCAGCCAGACTAGCGGGAGCACAGATACGCAGTATTTT. The chain links TRBV4-1 to TRBJ2-3, with 10 positions matching TRBD2. Germline CDR1 MGHRA, CDR2 YSYEKL. V was pared by 3 bases and J by 0 bases, with 0 bases of the junction left unmatched. The CDR3 extends over 15 amino acids.

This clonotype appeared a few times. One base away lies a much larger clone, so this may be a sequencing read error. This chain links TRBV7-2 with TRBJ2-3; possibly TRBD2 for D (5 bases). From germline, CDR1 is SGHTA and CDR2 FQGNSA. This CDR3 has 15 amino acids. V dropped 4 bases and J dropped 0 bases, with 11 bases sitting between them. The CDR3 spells CASSSGVPSTDTQYF. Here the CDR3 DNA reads TGTGCCAGCAGCTCCGGGGTTCCTAGCACAGATACGCAGTATTTT.

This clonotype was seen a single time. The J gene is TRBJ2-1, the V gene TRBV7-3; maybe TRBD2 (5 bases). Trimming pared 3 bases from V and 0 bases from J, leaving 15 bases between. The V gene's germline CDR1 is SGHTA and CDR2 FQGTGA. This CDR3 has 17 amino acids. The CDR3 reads CASSFAAGLSSYNEQFF. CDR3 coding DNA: TGTGCCAGCAGCTTTGCGGCGGGCCTAAGCTCCTACAATGAGCAGTTCTTC. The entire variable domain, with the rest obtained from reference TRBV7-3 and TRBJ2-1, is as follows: GAGVSQTPSNKVTEKGKYVELRCDPISGHTALYWYRQSLGQGPEFLIYFQGTGAADDSGLPNDRFFAVRPEGSVSTLKIQRTERGDSAVYLCASSFAAGLSSYNEQFFGPGTRLTVL.

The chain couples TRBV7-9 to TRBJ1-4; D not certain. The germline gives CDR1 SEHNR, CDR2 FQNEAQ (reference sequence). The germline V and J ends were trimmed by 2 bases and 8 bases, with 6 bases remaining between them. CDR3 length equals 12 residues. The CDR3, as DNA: TGTGCCAGCAGCTTAAACGGAGAAAAACTGTTTTTT. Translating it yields CASSLNGEKLFF.

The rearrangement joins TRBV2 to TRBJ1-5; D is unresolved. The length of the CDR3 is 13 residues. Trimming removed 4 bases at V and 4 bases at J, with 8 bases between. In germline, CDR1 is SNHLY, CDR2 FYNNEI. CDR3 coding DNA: TGTGCCAGCAGTGTCGGTCAGAATCAGCCCCAGCATTTT. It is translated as CASSVGQNQPQHF.

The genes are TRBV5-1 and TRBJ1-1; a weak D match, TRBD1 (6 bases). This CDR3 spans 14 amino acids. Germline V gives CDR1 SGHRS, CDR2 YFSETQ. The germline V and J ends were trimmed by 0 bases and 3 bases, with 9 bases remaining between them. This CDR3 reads CASSLAGEDTEAFF. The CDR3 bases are TGCGCCAGCAGCTTGGCAGGGGAGGACACTGAAGCTTTCTTT.

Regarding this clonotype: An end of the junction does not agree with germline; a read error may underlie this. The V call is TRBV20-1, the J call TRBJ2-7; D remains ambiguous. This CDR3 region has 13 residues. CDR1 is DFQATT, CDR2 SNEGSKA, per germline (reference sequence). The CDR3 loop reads CSARVGNSYEQCF. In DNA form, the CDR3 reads TGCAGTGCTAGAGTGGGGAACTCCTACGAGCAGTGCTTC.

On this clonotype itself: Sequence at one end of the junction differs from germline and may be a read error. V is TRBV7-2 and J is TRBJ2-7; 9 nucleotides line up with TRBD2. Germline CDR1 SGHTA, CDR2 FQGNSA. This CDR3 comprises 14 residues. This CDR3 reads CASRISGSSCEQYF. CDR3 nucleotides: TGTGCCAGCAGGATTAGCGGGAGCTCCTGCGAGCAGTACTTC.

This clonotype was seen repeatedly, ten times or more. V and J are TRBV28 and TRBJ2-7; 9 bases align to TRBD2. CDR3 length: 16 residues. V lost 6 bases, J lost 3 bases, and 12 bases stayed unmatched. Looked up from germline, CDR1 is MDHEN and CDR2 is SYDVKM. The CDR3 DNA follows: TGTGCCAGCAGCCCCTCCTTTGGTAGCGGGAGCTACGAGCAGTACTTC. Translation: CASSPSFGSGSYEQYF.

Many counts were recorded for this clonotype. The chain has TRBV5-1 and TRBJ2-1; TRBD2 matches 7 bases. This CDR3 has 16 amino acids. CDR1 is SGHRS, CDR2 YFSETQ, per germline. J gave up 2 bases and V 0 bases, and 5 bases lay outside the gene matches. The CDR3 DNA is TGCGCCAGCAGCTTGGCCCTGGGAGGGCCCTACAATGAGCAGTTCTTC. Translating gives CASSLALGGPYNEQFF.

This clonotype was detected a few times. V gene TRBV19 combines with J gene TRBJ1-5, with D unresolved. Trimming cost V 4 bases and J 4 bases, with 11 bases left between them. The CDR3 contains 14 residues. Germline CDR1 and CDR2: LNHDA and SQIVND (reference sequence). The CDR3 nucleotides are TGTGCCAGTAGTACCCGGGATTGGAATCAGCCCCAGCATTTT. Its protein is CASSTRDWNQPQHF.

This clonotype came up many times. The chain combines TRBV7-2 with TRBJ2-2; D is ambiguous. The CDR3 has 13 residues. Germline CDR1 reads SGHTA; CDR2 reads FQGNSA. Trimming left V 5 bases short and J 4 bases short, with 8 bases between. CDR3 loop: CASSPRSTGELFF. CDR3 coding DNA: TGTGCCAGCAGCCCAAGGTCCACCGGGGAGCTGTTTTTT.

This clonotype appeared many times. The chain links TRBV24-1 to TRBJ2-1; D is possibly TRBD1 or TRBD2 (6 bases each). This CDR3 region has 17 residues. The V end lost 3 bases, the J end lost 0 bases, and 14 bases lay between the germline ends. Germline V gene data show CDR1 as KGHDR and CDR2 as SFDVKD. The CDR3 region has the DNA TGTGCCACCAGTGATAGGGGGGCTTTAAGCTCCTACAATGAGCAGTTCTTC. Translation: CATSDRGALSSYNEQFF.

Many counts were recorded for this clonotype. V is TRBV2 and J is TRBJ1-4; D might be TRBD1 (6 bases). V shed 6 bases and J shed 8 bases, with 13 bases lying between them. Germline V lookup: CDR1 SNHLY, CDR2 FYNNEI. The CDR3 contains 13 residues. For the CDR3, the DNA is TGTGCCAGCAGACGGGACAACGGGGAAAAACTGTTTTTT. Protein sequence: CASRRDNGEKLFF.

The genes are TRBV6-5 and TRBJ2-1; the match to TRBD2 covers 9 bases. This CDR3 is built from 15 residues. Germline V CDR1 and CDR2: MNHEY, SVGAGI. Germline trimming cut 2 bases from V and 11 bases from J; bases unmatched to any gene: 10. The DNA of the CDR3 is TGTGCCAGCAGTTACATGGCGCGGGAGGGCCCCCAGCAGTTCTTC. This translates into CASSYMAREGPQQFF.

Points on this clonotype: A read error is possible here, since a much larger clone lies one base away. In DNA, the CDR3 is TGCGCCAGCAGCTCCCGACGGGGAACTGACGGGGAGCTGTTTTTT. Translating it yields CASSSRRGTDGELFF. The genes are TRBV5-1 and TRBJ2-2, with a weak D call TRBD2 (5 bases). The CDR3 has 15 amino acids. Trimming cost V 3 bases and J 7 bases, with 16 bases left between them. Germline V gene lookup returns CDR1 SGHRS and CDR2 YFSETQ.

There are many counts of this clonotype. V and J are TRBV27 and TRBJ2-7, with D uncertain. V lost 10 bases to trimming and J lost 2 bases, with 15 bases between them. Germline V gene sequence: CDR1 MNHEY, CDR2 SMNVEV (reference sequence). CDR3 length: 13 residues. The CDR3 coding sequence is TGTGCCACCTCGGGTCGATTTCCCTACGAGCAGTACTTC. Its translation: CATSGRFPYEQYF.

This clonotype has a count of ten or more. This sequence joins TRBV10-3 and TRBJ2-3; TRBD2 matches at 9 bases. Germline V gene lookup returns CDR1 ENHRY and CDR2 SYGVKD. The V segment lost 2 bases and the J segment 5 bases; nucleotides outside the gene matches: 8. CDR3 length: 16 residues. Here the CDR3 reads CAISEGASGIGDTQYF. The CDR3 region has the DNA TGTGCCATCAGTGAGGGCGCTAGCGGGATTGGAGATACGCAGTATTTT.